This TCR beta chain emerged from a study of blood T cell repertoires in COVID-19 (dated by TCRdb to about 2020). Background on the whole study: Samples from collaborators originated in the United States, Italy and Spain and spanned both the acute and convalescent phases of COVID-19. The repertoires were made available in a free public database intended to serve as a resource for research on the immune response to SARS-CoV-2. Subjects who had been exposed to COVID-19, were actively infected with it, or had recovered from it provided the deeply sampled blood TCRbeta repertoires that made up the dataset. The prospective study material was composed of cDNA or gDNA derived from T cells, B-cell-depleted T cells, or PBMCs. Samples were obtained from the ongoing ImmuneRACE study (first 160 participants) and from 1,254 subjects provided by 6 global collaborators. Where available, HLA class I and class II types were taken from metadata supplied by the sample provider and were not determined by assay-based typing. A de-identified subject ID, COVID-19 status, age in years and sex were almost always included in the sample metadata.

What the authors observed across the whole study: Clinical and demographic metadata were provided uncurated, with the amount varying by source and participant.

One collaborating source in Seattle enrolled patients during active infection and followed them longitudinally through the course of disease. Collaborating institutions collected whole blood in K2EDTA tubes following their own protocols. For TCRbeta analysis, collaborator samples were shipped as frozen whole blood, as isolated PBMCs, or as DNA extracted from either sample type. TCRbeta CDR3 regions were amplified from genomic DNA by means of the immunoSEQ Assay, a bias-controlled multiplex PCR. The published analysis was carried out like this. The number of nucleated cells in each sample was estimated by amplification of reference gene primers within the assay. Sequence reads were collapsed and filtered to measure the absolute abundance of every unique TCRbeta CDR3 rearrangement. For each sample, productive Simpson clonality was calculated as the square root of Simpson's diversity index across productive rearrangements. TCRdb retrieved this table from immuneACCESS and kept in-frame rearrangements only. Not all clones are present; in checked studies, unresolved V genes account for under half, and no reason is known for the remainder. V, J and clone size derive from that table, while D and trimming were established from the DNA sequence. Across this sample there are about 230,000 clones, with approximately 90% seen only once. In total, the top ten clones hold approximately 2.5% of the sample.

The CDR3 holds 15 amino acids from the cysteine to the phenylalanine. Only CDR3 DNA is held: 45 bases, read in frame from base 1. CDR1 and CDR2 (SGHKS, YYEKEE) derive from the germline V gene (reference sequence). Here V drops 3 bases and J drops 0 bases, and the junction holds 3 bases not matched to any gene. This clone was recorded once. The antigen it binds to is not known. Base quality data are lacking; no much larger clone is found one base away. Sequenced material: peripheral blood. The V and J genes are TRBV5-5 and TRBJ1-5; TRBD1 lines up with 7 middle nucleotides. The sequence was collected from a man younger than 40 with COVID-19, enrolled during active disease. The CDR3 loop reads CASSWTGFSNQPQHF. The DNA sequence is given as TGTGCCAGCAGCTGGACAGGATTTAGCAATCAGCCCCAGCATTTT.